A selection of T cell receptor beta chains follows, all from one sample in a study of CD8+ T cells in alopecia areata. Assay used: immunoSEQ multiplex PCR; TCRdb lists only in-frame clones, some missing. The repertoire holds hundreds of thousands of clones, approximately 60% seen once, with about 0.89% in the top ten. Sequences were derived from CD4+ T cells sorted from blood, sampled around week 54, from a patient treated with tofacitinib. Every receptor here comes from a human donor with alopecia areata. CDR3s include the opening cysteine and the closing phenylalanine or tryptophan. Each record gives: J gene, V gene, clone size, D gene, CDR3 DNA, CDR3 protein. The D gene is left open where the match is weak. Size is stated for part of the rows, as once, few or many counts, or as a class when the clone is expanded.

TRBJ1-5 | TRBV7-9 | - | - | TGTGCCAGCAGCTCCAGCGGGAATCAGCCCCAGCATTTT | CASSSSGNQPQHF
TRBJ2-3 | TRBV13 | - | - | TGTGCCAGCAGCCGGACCAGGGAGTTCACAGATACGCAGTATTTT | CASSRTREFTDTQYF
TRBJ1-1 | TRBV30 | - | - | TGTGCCTGGAGTCCAGGGCCTGAAGCTTTCTTT | CAWSPGPEAFF
TRBJ2-7 | TRBV30 | - | - | TGTGCCTGGAGTGTACAGCAGAGCTCCTACGAGCAGTACTTC | CAWSVQQSSYEQYF
TRBJ2-6 | TRBV18 | few | TRBD1 | TGTGCCAGCTCACCATCCCAGGGGGCGCGGGCTGGGGCCAACGTCCTGACTTTC | CASSPSQGARAGANVLTF
TRBJ1-4 | TRBV30 | - | TRBD1 | TGTGCCTGGACCCCCGGACAGGGCAATGAAAAACTGTTTTTT | CAWTPGQGNEKLFF
TRBJ1-5 | TRBV7-3 | - | TRBD1 | TGTGCCAGCAGCCCGTGGACAGGGCCAAGGGGGTATAGCAATCAGCCCCAGCATTTT | CASSPWTGPRGYSNQPQHF
TRBJ1-1 | TRBV29-1 | once | - | TGCAGCGTTGACCTTTGGGACACTGAAGCTTTCTTT | CSVDLWDTEAFF
TRBJ1-5 | TRBV7-2 | - | TRBD1 | TGTGCCAGCAGCGCGGGACAGTTCAATCAGCCCCAGCATTTT | CASSAGQFNQPQHF
TRBJ1-1 | TRBV7-8 | - | - | TGTGCCAGCAGCTTAATGGGGCAGGGCCTTGAAGCTTTCTTT | CASSLMGQGLEAFF
TRBJ1-5 | TRBV7-2 | once | - | TGTGCCAGCAGCTTCTACGCTGGACAGAGCCTAAATCAGCCCCAGCATTTT | CASSFYAGQSLNQPQHF
TRBJ1-2 | TRBV29-1 | few | - | TGCAGCGTTGACAGGGGAGACTATGGCTACACCTTC | CSVDRGDYGYTF
TRBJ1-1 | TRBV29-1 | - | TRBD1 | TGCAGCGTTGTTGGGACAGGGAGGGGCACTGAAGCTTTCTTT | CSVVGTGRGTEAFF
TRBJ2-3 | TRBV5-6 | - | TRBD2 | TGTGCCAGCAGCTTGGGGACTAGCGGGGGCTACACAGATACGCAGTATTTT | CASSLGTSGGYTDTQYF
TRBJ2-7 | TRBV7-2 | few | - | TGTGCCAGCAGCTTAGAGACTACCCACCCCTACGAGCAGTACTTC | CASSLETTHPYEQYF
TRBJ2-5 | TRBV29-1 | few | TRBD2 | TGCAGCGTTGATGGCCGAGCTAGCGGCTACCAAGAGACCCAGTACTTC | CSVDGRASGYQETQYF